This T cell receptor beta chain originates from a study of patients and donors after allogeneic stem cell transplantation. TCRdb re-called the RT-PCR reads with MiXCR, one entry per CDR3 protein. In the table there are around 170,000 distinct CDR3 sequences, about 24% of which are singletons. This CDR3 spans 14 amino acids. Germline V CDR1 and CDR2: PRHDT, FYEKMQ (reference sequence). Deletions cut 10 bases from V and 1 base from J, with 16 bases between. There are many counts of this clonotype. The sequencing sample was made of blood, either unsorted or a sorted T cell fraction (not recorded which). This TCR came from a human donor who was either an allogeneic HSCT recipient or a stem cell or donor lymphocyte infusion donor (not recorded which). It is not recorded whose cells these are; they may come from a transplant donor. The chain is built from TRBV13 and TRBJ1-1; possibly TRBD1 for D (5 bases). The CDR3 here is CATTLWGKNTEAFF. CDR3 sequence (DNA): TGTGCCACCACACTGTGGGGGAAGAACACTGAAGCTTTCTTT.